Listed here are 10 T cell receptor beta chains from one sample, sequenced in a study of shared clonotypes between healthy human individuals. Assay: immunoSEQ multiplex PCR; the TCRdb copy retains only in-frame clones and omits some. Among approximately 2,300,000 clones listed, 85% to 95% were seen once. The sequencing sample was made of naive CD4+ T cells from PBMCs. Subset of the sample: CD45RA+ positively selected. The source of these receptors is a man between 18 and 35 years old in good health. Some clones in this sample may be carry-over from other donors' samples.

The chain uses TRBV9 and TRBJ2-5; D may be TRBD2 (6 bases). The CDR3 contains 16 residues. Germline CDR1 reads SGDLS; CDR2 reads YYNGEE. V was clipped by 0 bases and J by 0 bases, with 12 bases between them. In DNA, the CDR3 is TGTGCCAGCAGCGTAGGTTTCCGGGAGTACCAAGAGACCCAGTACTTC. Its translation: CASSVGFREYQETQYF. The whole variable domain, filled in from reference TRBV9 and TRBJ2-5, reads DSGVTQTPKHLITATGQRVTLRCSPRSGDLSVYWYQQSLDQGLQFLIQYYNGEERAKGNILERFSAQQFPDLHSELNLSSLELGDSALYFCASSVGFREYQETQYFGPGTRLLVL.

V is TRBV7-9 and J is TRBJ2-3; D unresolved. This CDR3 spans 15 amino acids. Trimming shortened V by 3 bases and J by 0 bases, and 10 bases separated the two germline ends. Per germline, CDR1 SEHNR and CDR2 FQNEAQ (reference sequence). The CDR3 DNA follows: TGTGCCAGCAGCTTCGACCATCCTAGCACAGATACGCAGTATTTT. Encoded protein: CASSFDHPSTDTQYF.

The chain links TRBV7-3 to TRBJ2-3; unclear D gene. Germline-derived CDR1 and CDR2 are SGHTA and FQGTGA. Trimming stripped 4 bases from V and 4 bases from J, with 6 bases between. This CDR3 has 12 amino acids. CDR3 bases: TGTGCCAGCAGCTCACAGTCAGATACGCAGTATTTT. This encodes CASSSQSDTQYF.

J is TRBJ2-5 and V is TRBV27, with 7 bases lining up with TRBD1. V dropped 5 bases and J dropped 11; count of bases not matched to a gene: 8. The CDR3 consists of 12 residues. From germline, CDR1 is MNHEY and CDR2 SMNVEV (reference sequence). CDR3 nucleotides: TGTGCCAGCAGTCTACGACAGGGCCCACAGTACTTC. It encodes CASSLRQGPQYF.

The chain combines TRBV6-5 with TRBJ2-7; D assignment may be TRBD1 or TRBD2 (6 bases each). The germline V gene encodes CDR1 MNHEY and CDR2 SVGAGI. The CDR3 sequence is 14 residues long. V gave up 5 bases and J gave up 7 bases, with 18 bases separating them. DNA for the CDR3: TGTGCCAGCAGTAACAGGGTTGGGGAGGAGGAGCAGTACTTC. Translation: CASSNRVGEEEQYF.

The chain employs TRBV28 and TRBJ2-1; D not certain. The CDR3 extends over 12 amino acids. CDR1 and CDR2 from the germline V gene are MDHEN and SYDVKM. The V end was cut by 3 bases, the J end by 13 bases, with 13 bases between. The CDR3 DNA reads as TGTGCCAGCAGTTTTGTGCCTCAGGTCCAGTTCTTC. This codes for CASSFVPQVQFF. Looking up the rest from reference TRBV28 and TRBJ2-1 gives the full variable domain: DVKVTQSSRYLVKRTGEKVFLECVQDMDHENMFWYRQDPGLGLRLIYFSYDVKMKEKGDIPEGYSVSREKKERFSLILESASTNQTSMYLCASSFVPQVQFFGPGTRLTVL.

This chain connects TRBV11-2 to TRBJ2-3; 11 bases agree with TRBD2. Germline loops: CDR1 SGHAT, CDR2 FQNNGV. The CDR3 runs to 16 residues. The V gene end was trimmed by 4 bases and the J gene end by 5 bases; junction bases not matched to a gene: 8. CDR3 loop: CASSSVAGGPRDTQYF. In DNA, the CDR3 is TGTGCCAGCAGCTCCGTAGCGGGAGGGCCGAGAGATACGCAGTATTTT.

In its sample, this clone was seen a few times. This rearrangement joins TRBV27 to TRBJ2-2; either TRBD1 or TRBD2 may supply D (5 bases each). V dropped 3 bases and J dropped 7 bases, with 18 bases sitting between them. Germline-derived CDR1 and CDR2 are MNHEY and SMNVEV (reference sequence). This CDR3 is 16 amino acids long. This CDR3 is CASSFSGFLRDGELFF. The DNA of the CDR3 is TGTGCCAGCAGTTTTTCAGGGTTTCTCCGGGACGGGGAGCTGTTTTTT.

Here the CDR3 reads CASSPTGTKRDTQYF. Here the CDR3 DNA reads TGCGCCAGCAGCCCCACCGGGACTAAACGAGATACGCAGTATTTT. The V call is TRBV5-1, the J call TRBJ2-3, with 7 bases identical to TRBD2. V shed 4 bases and J 5 bases; nucleotides not matched to a gene: 10. The CDR3 is made up of 15 amino acids. CDR1 SGHRS and CDR2 YFSETQ come from the germline V gene.

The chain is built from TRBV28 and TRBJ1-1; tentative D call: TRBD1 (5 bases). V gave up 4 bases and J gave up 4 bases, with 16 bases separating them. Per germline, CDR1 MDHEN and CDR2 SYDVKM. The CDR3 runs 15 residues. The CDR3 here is CASSSGQVGGTEAFF. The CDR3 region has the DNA TGTGCCAGCAGTTCCGGGCAGGTTGGGGGCACTGAAGCTTTCTTT.